Sequencing of this T cell receptor (beta chain) was carried out in a study of post-analysis software for immune sequencing data. About the research overall: Clinical courses comprised relapsing-remitting, secondary progressive and progressive-relapsing multiple sclerosis.

This clonotype was counted between two and nine times. Its antigen remains unidentified. The CDR3 totals 15 residues. Germline V lookup: CDR1 SGHAT, CDR2 FQNNGV. V lost 5 bases and J 5 bases, leaving 16 bases between the germline ends. Findings and limits, study-wide: There were five TRBV segments more frequent in patients than controls, and TRBV5-6, TRBV5-1 and TRBV20-1 were among them.

Built from TCR beta cDNA, the libraries had unique molecular identifiers in them. TCRdb re-called the PCR reads through MiXCR, storing one row per CDR3 protein. The sample carries more than 500,000 distinct CDR3 sequences, about a third recorded once. Sequenced: blood. The receptor was isolated from a girl under 18 with multiple sclerosis. The chain is built from TRBV11-2 and TRBJ2-1; D possibly uses TRBD1 or TRBD2 (6 bases each). The DNA for the CDR3 is TGTGCCAGCAGCACCCCGAGGGGGAGGAACAATGAGCAGTTCTTC. Protein: CASSTPRGRNNEQFF. Full variable domain (rest looked up from reference TRBV11-2 and TRBJ2-1): EAGVAQSPRYKIIEKRQSVAFWCNPISGHATLYWYQQILGQGPKLLIQFQNNGVVDDSQLPKDRFSAERLKGVDSTLKIQPAKLEDSAVYLCASSTPRGRNNEQFFGPGTRLTVL.